Sequencing of this TCR beta chain was carried out in a study of T cell repertoires in cytomegalovirus infection (dated by TCRdb to about 2019). In the study overall: Peptide stimulations targeted recently identified HLA-C-restricted CMV epitopes, whose presentation resists viral immunomodulation, together with well-studied HLA-B-restricted epitopes. Donor HLA type was relevant to the analysis, because carriage of CMV infection together with the matching HLA type was indicated by public TCR beta signatures.

Results and caveats for the whole study, not just this receptor: The ex vivo response was dominated by HLA-C-restricted CMV-specific TCR beta clonotypes, which also provided the single most frequent clonotype in two of eight donors. Carriers of CMV infection plus the relevant HLA type were discriminated by the cumulative frequency of public TCR beta family members in the study cohort and in an independent roughly 340-donor cohort.

The cysteine opens and the phenylalanine closes a CDR3 of 13 amino acids. Only the CDR3 region is kept as DNA, spanning 39 bases read in frame from base 1. CDR1 and CDR2 are read off the germline V gene as SGHDN and FVKESK. Sequencing was performed on an Illumina HiSeq 1500. Through fastp at Q25 and MiXCR, TCRdb rebuilt clones from the public reads, retaining in-frame beta chains. Rows merge per CDR3 protein into single entries with the most common DNA and genes. The sample profile shows some 800,000 distinct CDR3 sequences; roughly 33% of them were found once. Jointly, the top ten make up under 15% of the sample. Reading the label with the study, this specimen's treatment or condition is: in vitro stimulation with specific CMV peptide epitopes to enrich CMV-specific T cells. As to this clonotype: This receptor's antigen is unknown. Mismatch with germline at one junction end may stem from a read error.

This TCR was recovered from a human donor in good health (CMV status not recorded). Some clones in this sample may be carry-over from other donors' samples. The sample in question was cultured CD8+ T cells from PBMCs, obtained from culture after CMV antigen stimulation. Recombination joined TRBV14 with TRBJ1-6; a tentative D match to TRBD1 spans 6 bases. The nucleotide sequence is given as TGTGTCAGCCCCGACAGGCTGGCTTCATCCCTCCACTTT. This encodes CVSPDRLASSLHF.